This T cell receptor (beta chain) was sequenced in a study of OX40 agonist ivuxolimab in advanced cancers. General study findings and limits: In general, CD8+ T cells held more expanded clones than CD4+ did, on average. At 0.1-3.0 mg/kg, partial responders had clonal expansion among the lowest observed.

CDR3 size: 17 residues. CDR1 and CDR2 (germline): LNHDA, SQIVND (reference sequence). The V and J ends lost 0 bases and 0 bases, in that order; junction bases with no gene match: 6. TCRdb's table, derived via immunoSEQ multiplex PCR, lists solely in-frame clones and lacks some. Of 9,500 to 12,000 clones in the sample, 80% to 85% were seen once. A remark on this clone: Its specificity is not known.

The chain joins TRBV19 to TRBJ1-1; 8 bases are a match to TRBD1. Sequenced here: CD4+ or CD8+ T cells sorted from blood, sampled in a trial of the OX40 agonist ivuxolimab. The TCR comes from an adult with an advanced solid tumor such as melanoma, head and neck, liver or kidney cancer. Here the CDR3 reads CASSIDPGQVMNTEAFF. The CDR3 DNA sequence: TGTGCCAGTAGTATAGATCCGGGACAGGTCATGAACACTGAAGCTTTCTTT.